The T cell receptor beta chain under discussion was sequenced for a study of T cell responses to AZD1222 COVID-19 vaccine. Overall study findings and caveats: Spike was spanned by vaccine-associated CD4 TCRs, with dominance at 160-218 and 743-854.

Of note for this clone: What it recognizes is unknown. One junction end does not reproduce the germline sequence, and a read error may be involved.

The V gene's germline CDR1 is SNHLY and CDR2 FYNNEI. The CDR3 loop spans 13 amino acids. This table comes from immunoSEQ multiplex PCR, and its TCRdb copy is limited to in-frame clones, with some not included. The sample shows 100,000 to 150,000 clones, over 80% of them seen only once. The chain employs TRBV2 and TRBJ1-5, with TRBD1 as a possible D gene (6 bases). Sequenced here: peripheral blood, sampled on day 0 of AZD1222 vaccination. This TCR derives from an adult in good health. The CDR3 bases are TGTGCCAGCAGTGAAGGGCAGGACGGACAGAGGGATTTT. It translates to CASSEGQDGQRDF.